Listed below are T cell receptor beta chains from one sample, sequenced in a study of blood T cells in healthy people across ages. Each CDR3 protein is one row after TCRdb ran MiXCR on the 5' RACE reads. The sample holds about 1.4 million distinct CDR3 sequences, 45% to 70% seen once. Sequencing input: blood. The receptors shown here come from a man younger than 35 in good health. Each CDR3 is given with its conserved first and last residue. A D gene is named only where the DNA matches it firmly. Some rows have no size entry. The others give once, few or many, or a class for an expanded clone.

size: .; D: TRBD2; V: TRBV20-1; J: TRBJ2-1; DNA: TGCAGTGCTAGAGTCAAAGGTCGGGGGGATTATTTGAATGAGCAGTTCTTC; CDR3: CSARVKGRGDYLNEQFF
size: few; D: .; V: TRBV15; J: TRBJ2-7; DNA: TGTGCCACCAGCAGAGGTCGGGACAACTCCTACGAGCAGTACTTC; CDR3: CATSRGRDNSYEQYF
size: .; D: .; V: TRBV2; J: TRBJ1-5; DNA: TGTGCCAGCAGTGAGCAGAGATTAGGGCATCAGCCCCAGCATTTT; CDR3: CASSEQRLGHQPQHF
size: .; D: .; V: TRBV5-8; J: TRBJ2-5; DNA: TGTGCCAGCAGCTTGGCCCGGACTTCTGAGCAGTACTTC; CDR3: CASSLARTSEQYF
size: few; D: TRBD2; V: TRBV10-3; J: TRBJ2-3; DNA: TGTGCCATCAGTGAGCGACTAGCGGGGTTGGGCACAGATACGCAGTATTTT; CDR3: CAISERLAGLGTDTQYF
size: .; D: TRBD1; V: TRBV2; J: TRBJ2-2; DNA: TGTGCCAGCAGTTACGGCCGGGACAGGGGAACCGGGGAGCTGTTTTTT; CDR3: CASSYGRDRGTGELFF
size: .; D: TRBD2; V: TRBV5-1; J: TRBJ2-1; DNA: TGCGCCAGCAGCTTGGGGACTAGCGGGAGGAAAATCCCGAATGAGCAGTTCTTC; CDR3: CASSLGTSGRKIPNEQFF
size: .; D: TRBD1; V: TRBV9; J: TRBJ2-7; DNA: TGTGCCAGCAGCGTGTCACAGACAGGGTTCTACGAGCAGTACTTC; CDR3: CASSVSQTGFYEQYF
size: .; D: .; V: TRBV29-1; J: TRBJ2-5; DNA: TGCAGCGTTGATGGGATAGAGGTGGACCAAGAGACCCAGTACTTC; CDR3: CSVDGIEVDQETQYF
size: .; D: .; V: TRBV3-1; J: TRBJ2-1; DNA: TGTGCCAGCAGCCAAGTTTATCGGAGCTCCTACAATGAGCAGTTCTTC; CDR3: CASSQVYRSSYNEQFF
size: few; D: .; V: TRBV9; J: TRBJ2-7; DNA: TGTGCCAGCAGCGTAGGAGCCACGGGGTACGAGCAGTACTTC; CDR3: CASSVGATGYEQYF
size: few; D: .; V: TRBV6-5; J: TRBJ1-2; DNA: TGTGCCAGCAGTTACGGGCAGTTGGACTACACCTTC; CDR3: CASSYGQLDYTF
size: .; D: .; V: TRBV29-1; J: TRBJ1-4; DNA: TGCAGCGTTGCAGGGCGGGCTAATGAAAAACTGTTTTTT; CDR3: CSVAGRANEKLFF
size: few; D: .; V: TRBV4-1; J: TRBJ2-1; DNA: TGCGCCAGCAGCCAAGGGCTAGCGACTTACAATGAGCAGTTCTTC; CDR3: CASSQGLATYNEQFF
size: .; D: .; V: TRBV9; J: TRBJ2-7; DNA: TGTGCCAGCAGCGTAGACAGCCACCACGAGCAGTACTTC; CDR3: CASSVDSHHEQYF
size: .; D: .; V: TRBV5-6; J: TRBJ2-1; DNA: TGTGCCAGCAGCTTTGGGACGGCAGAAAACAATGAGCAGTTCTTC; CDR3: CASSFGTAENNEQFF
size: .; D: TRBD2; V: TRBV3-1; J: TRBJ2-2; DNA: TGTGCCAGCAGCCAAGTGATGGGCGGGGGGGCAGTCAGCACCGGGGAGCTGTTTTTT; CDR3: CASSQVMGGGAVSTGELFF
size: .; D: .; V: TRBV5-1; J: TRBJ2-6; DNA: TGCGCCAGCAGCTTGGGCAGGGGCCCCTCTGGGGCCAACGTCCTGACTTTC; CDR3: CASSLGRGPSGANVLTF
size: .; D: .; V: TRBV4-3; J: TRBJ1-1; DNA: TGCGCCAGCAGCCAGCCTAGGGGACTGAACACTGAAGCTTTCTTT; CDR3: CASSQPRGLNTEAFF
size: many; D: .; V: TRBV28; J: TRBJ2-1; DNA: TGTGCCAGCAGTCGTAGCGGAGATTACAATGAGCAGTTCTTC; CDR3: CASSRSGDYNEQFF
size: few; D: .; V: TRBV20-1; J: TRBJ2-3; DNA: TGCAGTGCTGCAGATACCGGGGCTGAGACAGATACGCAGTATTTT; CDR3: CSAADTGAETDTQYF
size: .; D: .; V: TRBV6-4; J: TRBJ1-1; DNA: TGTGCCAGCAGTGCTTCGGGACGACCTCGGGACACTGAAGCTTTCTTT; CDR3: CASSASGRPRDTEAFF
size: few; D: .; V: TRBV20-1; J: TRBJ2-7; DNA: TGCAGCTCAACAGGGGGGGACTACGAGCAGTACTTC; CDR3: CSSTGGDYEQYF
size: .; D: .; V: TRBV10-3; J: TRBJ2-2; DNA: TGTGCCATCGGCACGAATGGAGGGGAAGCAACCGGGGAGCTGTTTTTT; CDR3: CAIGTNGGEATGELFF
size: .; D: .; V: TRBV5-1; J: TRBJ2-6; DNA: TGCGCCAGCAGCTTGGGCCGAAGTCCTGGGGCCAACGTCCTGACTTTC; CDR3: CASSLGRSPGANVLTF
size: .; D: .; V: TRBV6-2/TRBV6-3; J: TRBJ2-5; DNA: TGTGCCAGCAGCCGTGGGAGATTGCAAGAGACCCAGTACTTC; CDR3: CASSRGRLQETQYF
size: .; D: .; V: TRBV7-9; J: TRBJ1-2; DNA: TGTGCCAGCAGCCTAGGTCCCGGGACGGATAACTATGGCTACACCTTC; CDR3: CASSLGPGTDNYGYTF
size: .; D: TRBD1; V: TRBV28; J: TRBJ1-4; DNA: TGTGCCAGCAGTTTCATCCAGGGGGCCCGTGAAAAACTGTTTTTT; CDR3: CASSFIQGAREKLFF
size: .; D: .; V: TRBV6-1; J: TRBJ1-5; DNA: TGTGCCAGCAGTGGACCGGCCAGGGCAGTCAATCAGCCCCAGCATTTT; CDR3: CASSGPARAVNQPQHF
size: .; D: TRBD1; V: TRBV4-3; J: TRBJ1-6; DNA: TGCGCCAGCAGCCAAGAAGTCGGGACAGGGCGATCACCCCCCCACTTT; CDR3: CASSQEVGTGRSPPHF
size: .; D: TRBD2; V: TRBV10-3; J: TRBJ2-7; DNA: TGTGCCATCAGTGTGGATGGACTAGCGGGGTCCCTATTCGAGCAGTACTTC; CDR3: CAISVDGLAGSLFEQYF
size: .; D: .; V: TRBV25-1; J: TRBJ1-2; DNA: TGTGCCACCAGACGAGGCTATGGCTACACCTTC; CDR3: CATRRGYGYTF
size: .; D: .; V: TRBV4-1; J: TRBJ2-7; DNA: TGCGCCAGCAGCCAATTTACAGGATACTCCTACGAGCAGTACTTC; CDR3: CASSQFTGYSYEQYF
size: .; D: TRBD2; V: TRBV11-2; J: TRBJ2-5; DNA: TGTGCCAGCAGCTTAGCTTTACAAGCGGGACCCCCGACTCCACAAGAGACCCAGTACTTC; CDR3: CASSLALQAGPPTPQETQYF
size: .; D: .; V: TRBV27; J: TRBJ2-7; DNA: TGTGCCAGCAGGAGGGGGGGGGCAGAGACCTACGAGCAGAACTTC; CDR3: CASRRGGAETYEQNF
size: .; D: .; V: TRBV7-9; J: TRBJ2-7; DNA: TGTGCCAGCAGCTTAGGAGGGCTCTCCTTCTACGAGCAGTACTTC; CDR3: CASSLGGLSFYEQYF
size: .; D: TRBD1; V: TRBV6-6; J: TRBJ1-2; DNA: TGTGCCAGCACCTTCCCGGGACAGAGTGATGGCTACACCTTC; CDR3: CASTFPGQSDGYTF
size: .; D: TRBD1; V: TRBV7-2; J: TRBJ1-4; DNA: TGTGCCAGCAGCTCGACAGGGGCGAGTGAAAAACTGTTTTTT; CDR3: CASSSTGASEKLFF
size: .; D: TRBD1; V: TRBV27; J: TRBJ2-7; DNA: TGTGCCAGCAGACTACGAGGGACAGCCGCCTACGAGCAGTACTTC; CDR3: CASRLRGTAAYEQYF
size: .; D: .; V: TRBV7-2; J: TRBJ2-7; DNA: TGTGCCAGCAGCTTAGGCCTCGGCAAACCCTACGAGCAGTACTTC; CDR3: CASSLGLGKPYEQYF
size: .; D: .; V: TRBV3-1; J: TRBJ2-2; DNA: TGTGCCAGCAGCAGCGTAGAGACAGGGAACACCGGGGAGCTGTTTTTT; CDR3: CASSSVETGNTGELFF
size: .; D: .; V: TRBV4-3; J: TRBJ1-1; DNA: TGCGCCAGCAGCCAACTTAGGGGAGTCACTGAAGCTTTCTTT; CDR3: CASSQLRGVTEAFF
size: few; D: .; V: TRBV25-1; J: TRBJ2-5; DNA: TGTGCCAGCAGTGATTTCGGACTTGGAACCTCAGAGACCCAGTACTTC; CDR3: CASSDFGLGTSETQYF
size: .; D: TRBD2; V: TRBV7-9; J: TRBJ2-3; DNA: TGTGCCAGCGTAGGTAGCGGGACCCCCACAGATACGCAGTATTTT; CDR3: CASVGSGTPTDTQYF
size: .; D: .; V: TRBV7-8; J: TRBJ2-5; DNA: TGTGCCAGCAGCTTTTTGTCTGGCCAGCAAGAGACCCAGTACTTC; CDR3: CASSFLSGQQETQYF
size: .; D: .; V: TRBV27; J: TRBJ1-6; DNA: TGTGCCAGCAGTCCCCTGGAGCGGGGAAATTCACCCCTCCACTTT; CDR3: CASSPLERGNSPLHF
size: few; D: .; V: TRBV24-1; J: TRBJ2-5; DNA: TGTGCCACCAGTGATTCGGTCGGGGGGCGGCGTGAGACCCAGTACTTC; CDR3: CATSDSVGGRRETQYF
size: once; D: .; V: TRBV7-9; J: TRBJ1-4; DNA: TGTGCCAGCAGCCCTGGTCCCGCAGGGTATAATGAAAAACTGTTTTTT; CDR3: CASSPGPAGYNEKLFF
size: .; D: TRBD1; V: TRBV4-1; J: TRBJ2-1; DNA: TGCGCCAGCAGCCATGTCCCGACAGGGTTGAAAAATGAGCAGTTCTTC; CDR3: CASSHVPTGLKNEQFF
size: few; D: .; V: TRBV9; J: TRBJ2-7; DNA: TGTGCCAGCAGCGTAGCAGACGGAGGCTACGAGCAGTACTTC; CDR3: CASSVADGGYEQYF
size: .; D: TRBD1; V: TRBV2; J: TRBJ2-3; DNA: TGTGCCAGCAACGCTCCCAAGGGACAGGGGGATACAGATACGCGGTATTTT; CDR3: CASNAPKGQGDTDTRYF
size: .; D: .; V: TRBV9; J: TRBJ2-1; DNA: TGTGCCAGCAGCGGAGTATCCGGCGGAGAGCAGTTCTTC; CDR3: CASSGVSGGEQFF
size: once; D: .; V: TRBV10-3; J: TRBJ2-2; DNA: TGTGCCATCAGTGAAGGGTTTGGGCACACCGGGGAGCTGTTTTTT; CDR3: CAISEGFGHTGELFF
size: few; D: .; V: TRBV27; J: TRBJ2-3; DNA: TGTGCCAGCAGTTTAGTGTGGGGGCGACGCACAGATACGCAGTATTTT; CDR3: CASSLVWGRRTDTQYF
size: few; D: .; V: TRBV6-1; J: TRBJ1-2; DNA: TGTGCCAGCAGCCAACAGGGAACCAACTATGGCTACACCTTC; CDR3: CASSQQGTNYGYTF